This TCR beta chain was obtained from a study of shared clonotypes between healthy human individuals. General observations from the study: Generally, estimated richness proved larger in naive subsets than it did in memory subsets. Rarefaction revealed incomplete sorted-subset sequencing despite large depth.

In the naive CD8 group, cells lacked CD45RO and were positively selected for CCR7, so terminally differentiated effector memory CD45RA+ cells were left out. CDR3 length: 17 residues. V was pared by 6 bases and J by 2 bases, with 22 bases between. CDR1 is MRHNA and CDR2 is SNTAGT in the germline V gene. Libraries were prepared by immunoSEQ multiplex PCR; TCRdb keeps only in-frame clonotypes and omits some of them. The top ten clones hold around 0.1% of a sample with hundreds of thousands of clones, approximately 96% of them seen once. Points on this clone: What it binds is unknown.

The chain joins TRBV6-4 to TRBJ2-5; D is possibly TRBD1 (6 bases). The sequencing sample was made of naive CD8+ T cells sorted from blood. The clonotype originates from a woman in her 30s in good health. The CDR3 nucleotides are TGTGCCAGCAGCACCCTCCAGTGCAGGGGAAAACAAGAGACCCAGTACTTC. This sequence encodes CASSTLQCRGKQETQYF.